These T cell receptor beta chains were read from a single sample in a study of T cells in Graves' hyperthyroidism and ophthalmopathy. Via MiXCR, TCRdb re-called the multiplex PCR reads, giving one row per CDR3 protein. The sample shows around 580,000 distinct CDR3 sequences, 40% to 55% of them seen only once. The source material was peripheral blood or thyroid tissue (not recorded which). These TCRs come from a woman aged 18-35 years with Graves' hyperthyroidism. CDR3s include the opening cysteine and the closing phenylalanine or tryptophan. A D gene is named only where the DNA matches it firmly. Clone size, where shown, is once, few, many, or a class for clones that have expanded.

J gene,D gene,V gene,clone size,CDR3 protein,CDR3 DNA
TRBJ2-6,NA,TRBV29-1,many,CSVGGYGANVLTF,TGCAGCGTTGGTGGGTATGGGGCCAACGTCCTGACTTTC
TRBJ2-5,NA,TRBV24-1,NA,CATSDLSRGADTQYF,TGTGCCACCAGTGATTTGTCCAGGGGCGCAGATACGCAGTACTTC
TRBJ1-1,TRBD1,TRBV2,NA,CATRTGGGTEALF,TGTGCCACCCGGACAGGGGGCGGGACTGAAGCTCTCTTT
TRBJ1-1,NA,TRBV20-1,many,CSAIRGSTEAFF,TGCAGTGCTATCCGGGGTTCGACTGAAGCTTTCTTT
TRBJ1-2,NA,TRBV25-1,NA,CASRLGTQLRNTF,TGTGCCAGCCGGCTAGGGACACAGCTCCGGAACACCTTC
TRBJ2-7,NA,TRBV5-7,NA,CASSPWDRPPYEQYF,TGTGCCAGCTCACCCTGGGACCGACCCCCCTACGAGCAGTACTTC
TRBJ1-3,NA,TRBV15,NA,CATSRDGPGNTIYF,TGTGCCACCAGCAGAGATGGTCCTGGAAACACCATATATTTT
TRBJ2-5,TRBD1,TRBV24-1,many,CATSDWPGQGEETQYF,TGTGCCACCAGTGATTGGCCAGGACAGGGCGAGGAGACCCAGTACTTC
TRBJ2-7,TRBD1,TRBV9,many,CASSVAPDRLSYEQYF,TGTGCCAGCAGCGTAGCCCCGGACAGGCTCTCCTACGAGCAGTACTTC
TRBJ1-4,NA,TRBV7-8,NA,CASSFASGRAYNEKLFF,TGTGCCAGCAGCTTCGCTAGCGGGAGGGCCTACAATGAAAAACTGTTTTTT
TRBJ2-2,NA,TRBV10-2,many,CASRVGAGPGELFF,TGCGCCAGCAGGGTGGGCGCGGGGCCCGGGGAGCTGTTTTTT
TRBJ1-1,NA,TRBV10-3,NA,CAIRKRGDVNTEAFF,TGTGCCATCAGGAAAAGGGGGGACGTCAACACTGAAGCTTTCTTT
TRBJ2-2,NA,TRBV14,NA,CASSQVSHLNTGELFF,TGTGCCAGCAGCCAAGTTTCGCATCTAAACACCGGGGAGCTGTTTTTT
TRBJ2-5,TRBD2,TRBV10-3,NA,CAISESGSETQYF,TGTGCCATCAGTGAGAGCGGGAGTGAGACCCAGTACTTC
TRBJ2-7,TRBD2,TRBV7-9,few,CASSLPLRTSDTYEQYF,TGTGCCAGCAGCTTACCTCTCCGGACTAGCGACACCTACGAGCAGTACTTC
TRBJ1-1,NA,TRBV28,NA,CASSYYLVSGADTEAFF,TGTGCCAGCAGTTACTATCTCGTCTCGGGGGCGGACACTGAAGCTTTCTTT
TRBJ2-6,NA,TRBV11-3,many,CASSLGHTGANVLTF,TGTGCCAGCAGCTTAGGCCATACTGGGGCCAACGTCCTGACTTTC
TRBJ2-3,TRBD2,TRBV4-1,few,CASSQGLATDTQYF,TGCGCCAGCAGCCAGGGACTAGCCACAGATACGCAGTATTTT
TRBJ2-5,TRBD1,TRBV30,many,CAWGRQGNQETQYF,TGTGCCTGGGGTAGACAGGGAAATCAAGAGACCCAGTACTTC
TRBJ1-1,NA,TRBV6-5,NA,CASSYGIPGFANTEAFF,TGTGCCAGCAGTTACGGGATCCCCGGCTTTGCGAACACTGAAGCTTTCTTT
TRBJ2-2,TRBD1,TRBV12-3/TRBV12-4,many,CASSPRDRDTGELFF,TGTGCCAGCAGTCCCCGGGACAGGGACACCGGGGAGCTGTTTTTT
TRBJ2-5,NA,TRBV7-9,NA,CASSTGDTVAQYF,TGTGCCAGCAGCACCGGGGACACAGTCGCCCAGTACTTC
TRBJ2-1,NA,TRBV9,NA,CASSVAYRDNEQFF,TGTGCCAGCAGCGTAGCTTATCGAGACAATGAGCAGTTCTTC
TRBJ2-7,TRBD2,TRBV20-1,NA,CRVAGGQTYEQYF,TGCAGAGTAGCGGGAGGGCAGACCTACGAGCAGTACTTC
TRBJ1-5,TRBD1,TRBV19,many,CASSLLGQNQPQHF,TGTGCCAGTAGTCTTTTGGGACAGAATCAGCCCCAGCATTTT
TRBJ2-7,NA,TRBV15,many,CATSRDLGDRAYEQYF,TGTGCCACCAGCAGAGATCTAGGTGATCGAGCATACGAGCAGTACTTC
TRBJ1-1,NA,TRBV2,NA,CASSAFRGNTEAFF,TGTGCCAGCAGTGCGTTCAGGGGGAACACTGAAGCTTTCTTT
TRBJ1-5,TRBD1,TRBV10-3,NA,CAISESGTGSQPQHF,TGTGCCATCAGTGAGTCAGGGACAGGGAGCCAGCCCCAGCATTTT
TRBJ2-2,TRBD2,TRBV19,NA,CASNPSGRGELFF,TGTGCCAGTAACCCTAGCGGGAGGGGGGAGCTGTTTTTT
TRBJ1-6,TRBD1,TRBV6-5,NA,CASSYLGQGARNSPLHF,TGTGCCAGCAGTTACCTCGGACAGGGGGCGCGAAATTCACCCCTCCACTTT
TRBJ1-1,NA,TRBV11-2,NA,CASSLGPRDRAFF,TGTGCCAGCAGCCTGGGTCCCAGGGACCGAGCTTTCTTT
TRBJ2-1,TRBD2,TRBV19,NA,CASSTGTSGRDGKSYNEQFF,TGTGCCAGTAGTACAGGGACTAGCGGGAGGGATGGAAAGTCCTACAATGAGCAGTTCTTC
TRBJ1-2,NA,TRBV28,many,CASSFGQEGYTF,TGTGCCAGCAGTTTTGGGCAGGAAGGCTACACCTTC
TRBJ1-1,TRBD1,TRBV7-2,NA,CASSANPDRESVF,TGTGCCAGCAGCGCAAACCCGGACAGGGAGAGTGTCTTT
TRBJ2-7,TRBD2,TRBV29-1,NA,CSVAGTSKYYEQYF,TGCAGCGTTGCCGGGACTAGCAAGTACTACGAGCAGTACTTC
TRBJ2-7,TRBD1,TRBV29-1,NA,CSVGEPTGGGYEQYF,TGCAGCGTTGGAGAGCCTACAGGGGGCGGGTACGAGCAGTACTTC
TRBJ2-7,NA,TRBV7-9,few,CASSQAAFSYEQYF,TGTGCCAGCAGCCAGGCAGCTTTCTCCTACGAGCAGTACTTC
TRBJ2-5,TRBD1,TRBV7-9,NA,CASSLAGTGAQYF,TGTGCCAGCAGCTTAGCCGGGACAGGGGCCCAGTACTTC
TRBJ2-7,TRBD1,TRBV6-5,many,CASRPGGTGSYEQYF,TGTGCCAGCAGACCCGGTGGGACAGGGTCCTACGAGCAGTACTTC
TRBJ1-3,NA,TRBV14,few,CASSQIRSFYSGNTIYF,TGTGCCAGCAGCCAAATAAGATCTTTTTACTCTGGAAACACCATATATTTT
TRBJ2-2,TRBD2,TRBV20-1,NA,CSARDLYPGGSGRKDTGELSF,TGCAGTGCTAGAGATCTTTACCCCGGGGGTAGCGGGAGGAAGGACACCGGGGAGCTGTCTTTT
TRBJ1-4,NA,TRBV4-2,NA,CASSLLSEKLFF,TGTGCCAGCAGCCTTCTATCTGAAAAACTGTTTTTT
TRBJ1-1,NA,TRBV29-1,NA,CSVEASGTLF,TGCAGCGTTGAGGCTAGCGGGACACTCTTT
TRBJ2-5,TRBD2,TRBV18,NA,CASSPPWASGSETQYF,TGTGCCAGCTCACCACCGTGGGCTAGCGGGAGTGAGACCCAGTACTTC
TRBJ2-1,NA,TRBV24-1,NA,CATSGNGVGTGPYNEQFF,TGTGCCACCAGTGGCAATGGCGTCGGGACCGGCCCCTACAATGAGCAGTTCTTC
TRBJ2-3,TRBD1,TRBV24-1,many,CASSRRQGNTDTQYF,TGTGCCTCCTCCCGTCGACAGGGGAACACAGATACGCAGTATTTT
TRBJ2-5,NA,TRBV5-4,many,CASSNRASQETQYF,TGTGCCAGCAGTAACAGGGCGTCCCAAGAGACCCAGTACTTC
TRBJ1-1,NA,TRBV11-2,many,CASSLGELRNTEAFF,TGTGCCAGCAGCTTAGGGGAGCTGAGGAACACTGAAGCTTTCTTT
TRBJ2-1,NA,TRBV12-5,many,CASGWTDPYEQFF,TGTGCTAGTGGTTGGACAGACCCGTATGAGCAGTTCTTC
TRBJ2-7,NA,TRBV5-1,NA,CASSLEGGRSEQYF,TGCGCCAGCAGCTTGGAGGGGGGGAGGTCCGAGCAGTACTTC
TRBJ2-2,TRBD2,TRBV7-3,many,CASSLVGRADTGELFF,TGTGCCAGCAGCTTAGTCGGGAGGGCGGACACCGGGGAGCTGTTTTTT
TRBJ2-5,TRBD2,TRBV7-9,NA,CASSVVNSGTGETQYF,TGTGCCAGCAGCGTTGTAAATAGCGGGACCGGAGAGACCCAGTACTTC
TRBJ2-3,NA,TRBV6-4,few,CASSQGNTDTQYF,TGTGCCAGCAGTCAGGGGAACACAGATACGCAGTATTTT
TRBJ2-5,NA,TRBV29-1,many,CTIGGRRETQYF,TGCACCATAGGAGGTCGAAGAGAGACCCAGTACTTC
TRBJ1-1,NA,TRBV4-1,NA,CASSKPPGTEAFF,TGTGCCAGCAGTAAACCCCCGGGGACTGAAGCTTTCTTT
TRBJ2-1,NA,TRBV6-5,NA,CASRTGTHNEQFF,TGTGCCAGCAGAACAGGGACCCACAATGAGCAGTTCTTC
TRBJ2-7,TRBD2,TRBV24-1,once,CATSEAGLAGYEQYF,TGTGCCACCAGTGAAGCTGGTCTAGCGGGATACGAGCAGTACTTC
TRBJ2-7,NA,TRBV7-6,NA,CASSLGQGVREQYF,TGTGCCAGCAGCTTAGGTCAGGGAGTGCGCGAGCAGTACTTC
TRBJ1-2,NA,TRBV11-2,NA,CASSLGQPRAYGYTF,TGTGCCAGCAGCTTAGGCCAGCCTAGGGCCTATGGCTACACCTTC
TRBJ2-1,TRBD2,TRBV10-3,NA,CAISLSGGSYNEQFF,TGTGCCATCAGTCTTAGCGGGGGATCCTACAATGAGCAGTTCTTC